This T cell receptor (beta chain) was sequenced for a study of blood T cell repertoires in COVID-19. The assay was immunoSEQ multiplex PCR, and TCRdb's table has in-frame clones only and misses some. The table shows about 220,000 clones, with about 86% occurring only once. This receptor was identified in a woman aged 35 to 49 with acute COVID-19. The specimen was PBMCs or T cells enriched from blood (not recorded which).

DNA for the CDR3: TGTGCCAGCAGTTTCTCTAACAATGAGCAGTTCTTC. Its protein is CASSFSNNEQFF. The gene calls are TRBV28 and TRBJ2-1; D call uncertain. Germline V gives CDR1 MDHEN, CDR2 SYDVKM. The V end was cut by 3 bases, the J end by 5 bases, with 5 bases between. The CDR3 has 12 residues.